The 9 T cell receptor beta chains below all came from one sample that was sequenced in a study of T cell repertoires in cytomegalovirus infection. No antigens are known for them. TCRdb re-called the reads with MiXCR, one entry per CDR3 protein. Among about a million distinct CDR3 sequences listed, more than 25% were seen once. Sequenced material: cultured CD8+ T cells from PBMCs, taken from culture after CMV antigen stimulation. The receptors derive from a human donor in good health (CMV status not recorded). Some clones in this sample may be carry-over from other donors' samples.

This sequence joins TRBV7-6 and TRBJ2-1; 9 bases fit TRBD1. CDR3 size: 20 residues. Germline V lookup: CDR1 SGHVS, CDR2 FNYEAQ. The ends lost 5 bases at V and 0 bases at J; junction bases unmatched: 17. The CDR3 sequence: CASSLRDRARLTPSYNEQFF. The CDR3 DNA follows: TGTGCCAGCAGCCTACGGGACAGGGCCCGACTCACCCCCTCCTACAATGAGCAGTTCTTC.

V is TRBV6-2 or TRBV6-3 and J is TRBJ2-7; TRBD2 matches 11 bases. Germline V CDR1 and CDR2: MNHEY, SVGEGT. The CDR3 extends over 14 amino acids. After removal of 4 bases from V and 6 bases from J, the junction contained 5 bases not matched to a gene. CDR3 protein: CASSLAGGPVEQYF. The CDR3 region has the DNA TGTGCCAGCAGTTTAGCGGGGGGGCCCGTCGAGCAGTACTTC.

V usage is TRBV29-1 and J usage is TRBJ1-2, with D tentatively TRBD1 (6 bases). Deletions cut 7 bases from V and 4 bases from J, with 19 bases between. Looked up from germline, CDR1 is SQVTM and CDR2 is ANQGSEA. This CDR3 comprises 14 residues. The CDR3: CSGILQGMAYGYTF. In DNA, the CDR3 is TGCAGCGGTATCTTACAGGGTATGGCCTATGGCTACACCTTC.

The rearrangement uses TRBV7-9 and TRBJ2-7; D unresolved. The germline gives CDR1 SEHNR, CDR2 FQNEAQ (reference sequence). V lost 8 bases, J lost 2 bases, and 7 bases lay in between. The CDR3 contains 11 residues. The CDR3 here is CASVSPYEQYF. CDR3 bases: TGTGCCAGCGTCTCCCCCTACGAGCAGTACTTC.

Worth noting for this clonotype: Relative to the germline gene, one junction end is altered; a read error may explain this. The chain combines TRBV4-1 with TRBJ2-1, with a tentative D call TRBD1 (6 bases). Looked up from germline, CDR1 is MGHRA and CDR2 is YSYEKL. The CDR3 is 16 amino acids. CDR3 DNA: TGTGCCAGCAGCCAACACCACCAGGGGTCCTACAATGAGCAGTTCTTC. Translation: CASSQHHQGSYNEQFF.

This chain connects TRBV7-3 to TRBJ2-3; TRBD2 agrees at 11 bases. Trimming removed 5 bases from V and 4 bases from J; junction bases left unmatched: 8. Germline lookup yields CDR1 SGHTA and CDR2 FQGTGA. CDR3 length: 16 residues. The CDR3 DNA sequence: TGTGCCAGCAGCCCCGTAGCGGGGGGGCAAGCAGATACGCAGTATTTT. Residues: CASSPVAGGQADTQYF.

V gene TRBV6-4 combines with J gene TRBJ1-1, with D possibly matching TRBD1 (5 bases). The germline V gene has CDR1 MRHNA and CDR2 SNTAGT. V was shortened by 3 bases and J by 4 bases, with 12 bases between the two germline ends. CDR3 length: 14 residues. The CDR3 coding sequence is TGTGCCAGCAGTGAGACGGGGGTGGCCACTGAAGCTTTCTTT. Its translation is CASSETGVATEAFF.

The table lists this clonotype with a few counts. This rearrangement joins TRBV7-6 to TRBJ2-1; perhaps TRBD1 as D (6 bases). Per germline, CDR1 SGHVS and CDR2 FNYEAQ. The CDR3 contains 18 residues. V dropped 1 base and J dropped 4 bases, with 20 bases sitting between them. The chain's CDR3 is CASSLEISGQGKYNEQFF. CDR3 nucleotide sequence: TGTGCCAGCAGCTTAGAAATATCGGGCCAGGGGAAGTACAATGAGCAGTTCTTC.

The chain couples TRBV29-1 to TRBJ1-2; tentatively, D is TRBD1 (5 bases). Germline assignment: CDR1 SQVTM and CDR2 ANQGSEA. Trimming stripped 8 bases from V and 5 bases from J, with 15 bases between. The CDR3 has 12 residues. CDR3 residues: CSLPGPGYGYTF. As DNA, the CDR3 is TGCAGCCTTCCGGGACCAGGATATGGCTACACCTTC. Complete variable domain (other parts from reference TRBV29-1 and TRBJ1-2): SAVISQKPSRDICQRGTSLTIQCQVDSQVTMMFWYRQQPGQSLTLIATANQGSEATYESGFVIDKFPISRPNLTFSTLTVSNMSPEDSSIYLCSLPGPGYGYTFGSGTRLTVV.